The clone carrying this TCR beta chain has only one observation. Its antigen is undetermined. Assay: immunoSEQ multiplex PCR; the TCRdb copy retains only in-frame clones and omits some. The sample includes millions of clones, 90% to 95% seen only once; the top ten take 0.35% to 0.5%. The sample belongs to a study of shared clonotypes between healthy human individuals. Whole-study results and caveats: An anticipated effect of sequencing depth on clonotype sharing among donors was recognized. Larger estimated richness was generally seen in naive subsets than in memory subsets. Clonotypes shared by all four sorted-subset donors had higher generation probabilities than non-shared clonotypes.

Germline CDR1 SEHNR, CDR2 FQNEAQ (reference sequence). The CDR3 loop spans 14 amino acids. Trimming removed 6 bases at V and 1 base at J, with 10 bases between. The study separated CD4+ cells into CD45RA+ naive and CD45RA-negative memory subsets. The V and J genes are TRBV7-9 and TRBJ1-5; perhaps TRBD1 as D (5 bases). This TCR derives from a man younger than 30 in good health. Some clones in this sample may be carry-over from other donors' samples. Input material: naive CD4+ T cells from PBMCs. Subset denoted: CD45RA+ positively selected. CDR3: CASSPGASNQPQHF. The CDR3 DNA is TGTGCCAGCAGTCCCGGGGCGAGCAATCAGCCCCAGCATTTT.